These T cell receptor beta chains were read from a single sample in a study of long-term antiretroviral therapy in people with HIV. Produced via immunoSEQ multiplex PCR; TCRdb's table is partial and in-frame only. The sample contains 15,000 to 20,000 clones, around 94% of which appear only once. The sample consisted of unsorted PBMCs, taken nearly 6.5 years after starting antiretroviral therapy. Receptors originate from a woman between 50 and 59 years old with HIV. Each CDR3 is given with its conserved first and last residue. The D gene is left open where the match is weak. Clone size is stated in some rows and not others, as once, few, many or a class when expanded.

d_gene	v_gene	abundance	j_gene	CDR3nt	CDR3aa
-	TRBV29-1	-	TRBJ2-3	TGCAGCGTTGAATCCGGACACAGGATCACAGATACGCAGTATTTT	CSVESGHRITDTQYF
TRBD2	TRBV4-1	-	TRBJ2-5	TGCGCCAGCAGCCAAGAAGGGACTAGTGAGACCCAGTACTTC	CASSQEGTSETQYF
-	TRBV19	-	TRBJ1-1	TGTGCCAGTAGTATAGCCCCCGGGAGGGAAGCTTTCTTT	CASSIAPGREAFF
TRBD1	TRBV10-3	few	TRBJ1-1	TGTGCCATTGGGACAGGGGGGAACACTGAAGCTTTCTTT	CAIGTGGNTEAFF
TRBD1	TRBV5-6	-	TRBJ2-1	TGTGCCAGCAGCTTACAGGGACAGGGAGGTGGGCAGTTCTTC	CASSLQGQGGGQFF
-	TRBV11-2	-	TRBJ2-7	TGTGCCAGCGGGGGGAGGTGGAACGAGCAGTACTTC	CASGGRWNEQYF
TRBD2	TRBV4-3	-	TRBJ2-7	TGCGCCAGCAGCCAAGATTGGGGGGGATACGAGCAGTACTTC	CASSQDWGGYEQYF
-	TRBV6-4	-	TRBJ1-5	TGTGCCAGCAGTGACAGGGAGGGAAATCAGCCCCAGCATTTT	CASSDREGNQPQHF
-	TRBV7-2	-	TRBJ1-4	TGTGCCAGCAGCTTGGACAGTGCCAATGAAAAACTGTTTTTT	CASSLDSANEKLFF
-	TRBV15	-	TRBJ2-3	TGTGCCACCAGCAGGGAGATGCCAGATACGCAGTATTTT	CATSREMPDTQYF
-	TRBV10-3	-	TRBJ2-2	TGTGCCATCAGCCGGGACATCGAGGGCACCGGGGAGCTGTTTTTT	CAISRDIEGTGELFF
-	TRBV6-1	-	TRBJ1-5	TGTGCCAGCAGTCTAGAGGTACGCCAGCCCCAGCATTTT	CASSLEVRQPQHF
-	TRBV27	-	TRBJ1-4	TGTGCCAGCAGTTTGATGGGGGCTGATGAAAAACTGTTTTTT	CASSLMGADEKLFF
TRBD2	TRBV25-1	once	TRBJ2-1	TGTGCCAGCAGTGAATGGGGGGGTTCCTACAATGAGCAGTTCTTC	CASSEWGGSYNEQFF
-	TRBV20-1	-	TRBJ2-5	TGCAGTGCTCATAGCGGAGAGACCCAGTACTTC	CSAHSGETQYF
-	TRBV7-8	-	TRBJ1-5	TGTGCCAGCAGCATATCAAACAGGAATAGCAATCAGCCCCAGCATTTT	CASSISNRNSNQPQHF
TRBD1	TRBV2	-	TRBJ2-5	TGTGCCAGCAGTATTCGACAGGGTGAAGAGACCCAGTACTTC	CASSIRQGEETQYF
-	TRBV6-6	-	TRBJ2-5	TGTGCCAGCAGTTACTCGGGGTCTGGAGGAGGGACCCAGTACTTC	CASSYSGSGGGTQYF
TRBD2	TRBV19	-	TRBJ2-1	TGTGCCAGTAGGGTAGCGGGAGGATCTGACAATGAGCAGTTCTTC	CASRVAGGSDNEQFF
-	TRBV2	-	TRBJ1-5	TGTGCCAGCAGTGACCAGGGGCGTCAGCCCCAGCATTTT	CASSDQGRQPQHF
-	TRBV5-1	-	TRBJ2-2	TGCGCCAGCAGCGGCCAGGGGCTTGACACCGGGGAGCTGTTTTTT	CASSGQGLDTGELFF
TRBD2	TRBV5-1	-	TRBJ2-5	TGCGCCAGCAGCTTGCAAAGGGCGGGAGGACCGGAGGGGGAGACCCAGTACTTC	CASSLQRAGGPEGETQYF
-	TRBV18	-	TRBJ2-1	TGTGCCAGCTCACCATACAGCAACCCCTACAATGAGCAGTTCTTC	CASSPYSNPYNEQFF
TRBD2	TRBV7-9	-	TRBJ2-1	TGTGCCAGCACCAGACTAGCGGGAGTCTCGACCTACAATGAGCAGTTCTTC	CASTRLAGVSTYNEQFF
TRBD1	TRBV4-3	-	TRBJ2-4	TGCGCCAGCAGCCGGGGACAGGGGAAGCAAAACATTCAGTACTTC	CASSRGQGKQNIQYF
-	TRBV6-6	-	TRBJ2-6	TGTGCCAGCAGACTTACTGGGGCCAACGTCCTGACTTTC	CASRLTGANVLTF
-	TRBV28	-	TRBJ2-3	TGTGCCAGCAGTTTTCCGGGGGCGGATACGCAGTATTTT	CASSFPGADTQYF
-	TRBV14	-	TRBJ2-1	TGTGCGAGCAAGGGGGACACCTATTACAATGAGCAGTTCTTC	CASKGDTYYNEQFF
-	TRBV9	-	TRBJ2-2	TGTGCCAGCAGCGTAGTGCCGCTGTTGGGGAGCACCGGGGAGCTGTTTTTT	CASSVVPLLGSTGELFF
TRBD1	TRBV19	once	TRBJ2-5	TGTGCCAGTAGCAAAAGCCGGGACAGGGGGCTAGTAACCCAGTACTTC	CASSKSRDRGLVTQYF
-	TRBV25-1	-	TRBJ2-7	TGTGCCAGCAGTGACGGAACCTACGAGCAGTACTTC	CASSDGTYEQYF
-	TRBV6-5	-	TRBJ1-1	TGTGCCAGCAGTCCGGACATTGGGTTTGAAGCTTTCTTT	CASSPDIGFEAFF
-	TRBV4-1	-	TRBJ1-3	TGCGCCAGCAAGGTAGTTGGCGGAAACACCATATATTTT	CASKVVGGNTIYF
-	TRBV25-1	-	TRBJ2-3	TGTGCCAGCAGTAGGCTGGAGGGATCCACAGATACGCAGTATTTT	CASSRLEGSTDTQYF
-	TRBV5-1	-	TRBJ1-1	TGCGCCAGCAGCTCTACAGAGGACACTGAAGCTTTCTTT	CASSSTEDTEAFF
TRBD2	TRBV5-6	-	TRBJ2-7	TGTGCCAGCAGCTTGTGGGCTAGCGGGACGGTATACGAGCAGTACTTC	CASSLWASGTVYEQYF
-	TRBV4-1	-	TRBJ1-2	TGCGCCAGCAGCCAAGAAGTGGCCTTGCAGTATGGCTACACCTTC	CASSQEVALQYGYTF
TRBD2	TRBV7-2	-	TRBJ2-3	TGTGCCAGCAGCACTAGACTAGCGGGAGATCGTACAGATACGCAGTATTTT	CASSTRLAGDRTDTQYF
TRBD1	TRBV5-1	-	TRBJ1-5	TGCGCCAGCAGCTTGGGCACAGGGGGTATCCAGCCCCAGCATTTT	CASSLGTGGIQPQHF
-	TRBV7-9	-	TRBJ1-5	TGTGCCAGCAGCTTAGGTGCGGTGACGGGCCAGCCCCAGCATTTT	CASSLGAVTGQPQHF
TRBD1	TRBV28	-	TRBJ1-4	TGTGCCAGCACCCTTGACAGGGCTAATGAAAAACTGTTTTTT	CASTLDRANEKLFF
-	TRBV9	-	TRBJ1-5	TGTGCCAGCAGCATAGACGGGGTGCAGCCCCAGCATTTT	CASSIDGVQPQHF
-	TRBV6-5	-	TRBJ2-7	TGTGCCAGCAGATCGGACTATCTTCCCGTCTTC	CASRSDYLPVF
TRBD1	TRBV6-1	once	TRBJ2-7	TGTGCCAGCTCGCGACAGGGGGCGATCAACGAGCAGTACTTC	CASSRQGAINEQYF
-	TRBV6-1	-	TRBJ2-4	TGTGCCAGCAGTTCCCTAGGCGCGCACATTCAGTACTTC	CASSSLGAHIQYF
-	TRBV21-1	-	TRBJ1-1	TGTGCCACTTTAGGGGACAGCTTTGAAGCTTTCTTT	CATLGDSFEAFF
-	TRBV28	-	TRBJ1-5	TGTGCCAGCAGTCAGGGGACGCGTCAGCCCCAGCATTTT	CASSQGTRQPQHF
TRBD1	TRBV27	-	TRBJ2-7	TGTGCCAGCAGTTTAAGGGGACAGGGGGCCTACGAGCAGTACTTC	CASSLRGQGAYEQYF
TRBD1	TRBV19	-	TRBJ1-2	TGTGCCAGTAGTACGGGACAGGCGGGGTATGGCTACACCTTC	CASSTGQAGYGYTF
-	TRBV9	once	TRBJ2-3	TGTGCCAGCAGCGTCAGAGGACTTTCACAAGATACGCAGTATTTT	CASSVRGLSQDTQYF
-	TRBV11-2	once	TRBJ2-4	TGTGCCAGCAGCCCGGCACAGGCAATTCCAGCCAAAAACATTCAGTACTTC	CASSPAQAIPAKNIQYF
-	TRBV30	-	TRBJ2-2	TGTGCCTGGAGTCGGGGGGCCGCCGGGGAGCTGTTTTTT	CAWSRGAAGELFF
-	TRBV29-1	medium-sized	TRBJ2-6	TGCAGCGTTGAAGAAGATGGCACGGCTGGGGCCAACGTCCTGACTTTC	CSVEEDGTAGANVLTF
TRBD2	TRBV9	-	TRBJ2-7	TGTGCCAGCAGCGTAGCGGAGGGGACTAGCGGGAGGACCTACGAGCAGTACTTC	CASSVAEGTSGRTYEQYF
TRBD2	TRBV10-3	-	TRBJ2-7	TGTGCCATCAGTGACGGGACTAGCGGCTTCTACGAGCAGTACTTC	CAISDGTSGFYEQYF
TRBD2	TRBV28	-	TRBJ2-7	TGTGCCAGCAGTTTGGGACCTAGCGGGAGCTACGAGCAGTACTTC	CASSLGPSGSYEQYF
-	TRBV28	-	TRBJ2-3	TGTGCCAGCAACCCAGAGCGGTTAACAGATACGCAGTATTTT	CASNPERLTDTQYF
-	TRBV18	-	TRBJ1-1	TGTGCCAGCTCACCACAGGGGGTCGGGGTTGGGAACACTGAAGCTTTCTTT	CASSPQGVGVGNTEAFF
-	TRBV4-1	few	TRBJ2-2	TGCGCCAGCAGCCAAGACTTCGTCGGGGAGCTGTTTTTT	CASSQDFVGELFF
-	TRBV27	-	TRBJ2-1	TGTGCCAGCAGTCTAGAGTTGGGGGGAGGCTCCTACAATGAGCAGTTCTTC	CASSLELGGGSYNEQFF